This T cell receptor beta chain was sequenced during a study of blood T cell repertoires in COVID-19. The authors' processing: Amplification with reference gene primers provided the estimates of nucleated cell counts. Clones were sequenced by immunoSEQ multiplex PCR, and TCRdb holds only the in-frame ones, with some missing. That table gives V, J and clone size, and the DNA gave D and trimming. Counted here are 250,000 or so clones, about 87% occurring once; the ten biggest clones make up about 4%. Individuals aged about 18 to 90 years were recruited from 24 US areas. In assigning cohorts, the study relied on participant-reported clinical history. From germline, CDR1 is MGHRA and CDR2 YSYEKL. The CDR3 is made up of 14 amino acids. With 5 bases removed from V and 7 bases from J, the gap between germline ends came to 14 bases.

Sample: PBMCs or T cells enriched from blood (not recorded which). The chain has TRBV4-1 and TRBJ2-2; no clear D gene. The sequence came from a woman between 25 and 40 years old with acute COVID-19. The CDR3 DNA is TGCGCCAGCAGCTCGGCCGGGTTTATCGGGGAGCTGTTTTTT. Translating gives CASSSAGFIGELFF.